These T cell receptor beta chains were read from a single sample in a study of neurological immune-mediated disorders. TCRdb used MiXCR to reprocess the 5' RACE reads, holding one entry per CDR3 protein. This table holds 25,000 to 35,000 distinct CDR3 sequences, roughly a sixth found once. Specimen: CD4+ T cells from blood. All receptors come from a female donor with HTLV-1-associated myelopathy (HAM/TSP). The conserved cysteine and the conserved F or W are not part of the CDR3 here.

>TRBJ2-5|TRBV20-1
SARRGRETQY
>TRBJ1-1|TRBV20-1
SATSHRGDTEAF
>TRBJ1-5|TRBV27
ASSFQGANQPQH
>TRBJ2-1|TRBV11-2
ASSSGRRDRDGIPDMAYNEQF
>TRBJ1-1|TRBV5-1
ASSFMGRYTEAF
>TRBJ2-1|TRBV5-1
ASSFWGLAANPQDEQF
>TRBJ2-5|TRBV7-9
ASSLGTGSQETQY
>TRBJ2-7|TRBV5-1
ASSLAAGREQY
>TRBJ1-1|TRBV5-1
ASRFNPYTEAF
>TRBJ2-5|TRBV6-5
ASSYSMIQETQY
>TRBJ2-7|TRBV3-1
ASSQDTPLGEQY
>TRBJ2-1|TRBV7-2
ASSFGQGGEQF
>TRBJ2-7|TRBV6-2/TRBV6-3
ASNFAGSIYEQY
>TRBJ1-1|TRBV28
ASSQGVATEAF
>TRBJ2-3|TRBV20-1
SAPAVAGGGWDTQY
>TRBJ1-1|TRBV5-1
ASSPLTGQGRRTEAF
>TRBJ2-1|TRBV11-2
ASSLDFSLNEQF
>TRBJ2-5|TRBV3-1
ASELAGQETQY
>TRBJ2-3|TRBV20-1
SARGGLSTDTQY
>TRBJ2-3|TRBV20-1
SADGRGTASTDTQY
>TRBJ1-6|TRBV14
ASSWDRSNSPLH
>TRBJ1-5|TRBV7-2
ASSMDRGRGRNKPQH
>TRBJ2-1|TRBV20-1
SASTGGSLGNEQF
>TRBJ1-1|TRBV4-2
ASSQGDRDDPEAF
>TRBJ2-2|TRBV12-3/TRBV12-4
ASSRTSGGAGGELF
>TRBJ1-2|TRBV20-1
SVRGAGGYT
>TRBJ2-1|TRBV20-1
SAWVQREQF
>TRBJ2-1|TRBV20-1
SARDQSSGGYNEQF
>TRBJ1-1|TRBV20-1
SARPRDRGRTEAF
>TRBJ1-1|TRBV24-1
ATSDSPPDRGGNTEAF
>TRBJ2-1|TRBV7-2
ASSPGGYPYNEQF
>TRBJ2-1|TRBV24-1
ATSESSGRHNEQF
>TRBJ1-1|TRBV25-1
ASNDPPGQGKRAF
>TRBJ2-2|TRBV7-3
ASSLGPPNTGELF
>TRBJ2-7|TRBV3-1
VSSYRDISYEQY
>TRBJ2-7|TRBV11-2
ASSLVGQGNEQY
>TRBJ2-2|TRBV7-9
ASSRLAGTGELF
>TRBJ2-7|TRBV5-1
ASSLYTGAEQY
>TRBJ2-7|TRBV19
ASSIDSGQVSEQY
>TRBJ1-3|TRBV7-6
ASSAEWVSGNTIY
>TRBJ2-3|TRBV20-1
SAQLARTDTQY
>TRBJ2-1|TRBV27
ASRAGWGGNEQF
>TRBJ1-2|TRBV12-3/TRBV12-4
ASRSEGAWGYT
>TRBJ2-3|TRBV6-5
ASSSPGGTTDTQY
>TRBJ1-5|TRBV12-3/TRBV12-4
ASSSDGYQPQH